The clone carrying this T cell receptor (beta chain) has only one observation. Antigen unknown. The V and J ends lost 1 base and 1 base respectively, with 11 bases between them. The CDR3 loop spans 15 amino acids. Germline V lookup: CDR1 SGHNT, CDR2 YENEEA. This sample is part of a study of cytomegalovirus exposure and HLA in healthy donors. PCR used 60 Vbeta primers and 13 Jbeta primers. Here immunoSEQ multiplex PCR was the method, and the copy in TCRdb shows in-frame clones only, minus some. There are hundreds of thousands of clones in the sample; 85% to 90% occur only once, and about 1% lies in the top ten. Points from the study as a whole: What a later analysis reportedly showed was that an Asian-associated ancestry cluster had fewer N-insertions than the 666-donor mean.

The J gene is TRBJ2-7, the V gene TRBV11-3; no clear D. Sequenced: PBMCs. The TCR originated in a woman aged 18-35 years in good health and CMV-seronegative. CDR3 coding DNA: TGTGCCAGCAGCTTAGGCAGCGAGTTATCCTACGAGCAGTACTTC. This encodes CASSLGSELSYEQYF.